Below are 18 T cell receptor beta chains sequenced from a single sample in a study of T cell changes during pregnancy in multiple sclerosis (dated by TCRdb to between 2018 and 2021). Library preparation used the immunoSEQ multiplex PCR assay. The table comes from immuneACCESS by way of TCRdb, which keeps in-frame sequences with V and J called. Part of the clones is missing from these tables; in studies checked, under half for an unresolved V gene and the rest for unknown reasons. This sample has 25,000 to 35,000 clones in its table, and approximately 88% of those were observed once. In total, the top ten clones hold approximately 8% of the sample. The material was CD8+ T cells from peripheral blood mononuclear cells, obtained before pregnancy. These receptor sequences come from a female donor with multiple sclerosis, enrolled in a pregnancy study.

This chain joins TRBV30 and TRBJ1-1, with 8 bases lining up with TRBD1. Per the germline V gene, CDR1 is GTSNPN and CDR2 is SVGIG (reference sequence). Unmatched junction bases numbered 5, after V lost 1 base and J lost 7 bases. There are 13 residues in the CDR3. The CDR3 sequence: CAWSGGTGVEAFF. The CDR3 DNA reads TGTGCCTGGAGTGGCGGGACAGGAGTTGAAGCTTTCTTT.

This chain connects TRBV6-5 to TRBJ1-1; TRBD1 aligns across 12 bases. Germline lookup yields CDR1 MNHEY and CDR2 SVGAGI. The CDR3 is 15 residues long. J lost 4 bases, V lost 8 bases, and 8 bases had no gene match. The DNA of the CDR3 is TGTGCCAGCTTTGGGACAGGGGGCGTGGGCACTGAAGCTTTCTTT. Translating gives CASFGTGGVGTEAFF.

The chain links TRBV7-3 to TRBJ2-1; 7 positions agree with TRBD2. The V and J ends lost 4 bases and 4 bases, in that order; junction bases with no gene match: 7. This CDR3 comprises 15 residues. The V gene's germline CDR1 is SGHTA and CDR2 FQGTGA. The CDR3 DNA reads as TGTGCCAGCAGCTCGCAGCGGGACGGATACAATGAGCAGTTCTTC. Translated: CASSSQRDGYNEQFF.

The V and J genes are TRBV19 and TRBJ1-2; D possibly corresponds to TRBD1 (5 bases). Between the trimmed V and J ends, which lost 2 bases and 3 bases, there was a span of 10 bases. CDR3 length equals 14 residues. Germline V lookup: CDR1 LNHDA, CDR2 SQIVND (reference sequence). Written as DNA, the CDR3 is TGTGCCAGTAGTATATTGGGAGGGGACTATGGCTACACCTTC. Its translation: CASSILGGDYGYTF.

The chain recombines TRBV7-8 with TRBJ2-3; D might be TRBD2 (6 bases). Germline CDR1 is SGHVS and CDR2 is FQNEAQ. The CDR3 covers 16 residues. The V and J ends lost 0 bases and 0 bases respectively, with 10 bases between them. The CDR3 spells CASSLAHGGSTDTQYF. The CDR3 nucleotides read TGTGCCAGCAGCTTAGCCCACGGGGGAAGCACAGATACGCAGTATTTT.

The V call is TRBV27, the J call TRBJ2-5, with TRBD2 matching 7 bases. Germline V gene sequence: CDR1 MNHEY, CDR2 SMNVEV (reference sequence). The length of the CDR3 is 14 residues. J was trimmed by 5 bases and V by 1 base; bases with no gene match: 4. CDR3 residues: CASSLWGGLETQYF. The CDR3, as DNA: TGTGCCAGCAGTTTATGGGGGGGTCTGGAGACCCAGTACTTC.

The rearrangement uses TRBV4-2 and TRBJ2-2; a weak D match, TRBD2 (5 bases). Per the germline V gene, CDR1 is LGHNA and CDR2 is YNFKEQ. The CDR3 runs 14 residues. Between the trimmed V and J ends, which lost 3 bases and 4 bases, there was a span of 9 bases. This CDR3 is CASSQGEVTGELFF. Written as DNA, the CDR3 is TGTGCCAGCAGCCAGGGAGAGGTCACCGGGGAGCTGTTTTTT.

This sequence joins TRBV6-1 and TRBJ1-6; 7 bases are shared with TRBD1. CDR1 MNHNS and CDR2 SASEGT come from the germline V gene. The trim removed 3 bases at V and 7 bases at J, leaving 9 bases unmatched. The CDR3 spans 16 residues. The CDR3 coding sequence is TGTGCCAGCAGTGATAACCCGACAGGGTCAAATTCACCCCTCCACTTT. Protein sequence: CASSDNPTGSNSPLHF.

In its sample, this clone was seen once. The genes are TRBV6-5 and TRBJ2-7; possible D gene TRBD2, 6 bases. CDR3 size: 13 residues. Germline lookup yields CDR1 MNHEY and CDR2 SVGAGI. V was pared by 11 bases and J by 0 bases, with 14 bases between. CDR3 loop: CAVGAGFSYEQYF. CDR3 sequence (DNA): TGTGCCGTTGGAGCGGGCTTCTCCTACGAGCAGTACTTC.

The rearrangement uses TRBV5-1 and TRBJ1-1; a weak D match, TRBD1 (6 bases). V was trimmed by 2 bases and J by 6 bases, leaving 11 bases between them. The CDR3 has 13 residues. Germline loops: CDR1 SGHRS, CDR2 YFSETQ. The CDR3 nucleotides are TGCGCCAGCAGCTTCACAGGGATCCCTGAAGCTTTCTTT. Its translation is CASSFTGIPEAFF.

This clone appeared a few times. V and J are TRBV27 and TRBJ2-2; the D gene is possibly TRBD1 (5 bases). CDR3 size: 15 residues. Trimming stripped 5 bases from V and 2 bases from J, with 12 bases between. Germline CDR1 reads MNHEY; CDR2 reads SMNVEV (reference sequence). In nucleotides, the CDR3 is TGTGCCAGCAGTCCTCATCAGGGAAACACCGGGGAGCTGTTTTTT. It codes for CASSPHQGNTGELFF.

The chain links TRBV19 to TRBJ1-5, with D unclear. Germline V gene sequence: CDR1 LNHDA, CDR2 SQIVND (reference sequence). The CDR3 runs 17 residues. V was shortened by 4 bases and J by 4 bases, with 20 bases between the two germline ends. CDR3 sequence: CASSKEFDTALNQPQHF. For the CDR3, the DNA is TGTGCCAGTAGTAAGGAATTTGACACAGCACTTAATCAGCCCCAGCATTTT.

The chain couples TRBV9 to TRBJ1-3; 7 nucleotides match TRBD1. CDR3 length: 15 residues. Germline V gene sequence: CDR1 SGDLS, CDR2 YYNGEE. After removal of 0 bases from V and 0 bases from J, the junction contained 0 bases not matched to a gene. Here the CDR3 reads CASSVGDSSGNTIYF. CDR3 nucleotide sequence: TGTGCCAGCAGCGTAGGGGACAGCTCTGGAAACACCATATATTTT.

This clone turned up a few times. The CDR3 sequence: CAWSAGGSYNEQFF. The CDR3, as DNA: TGTGCCTGGAGTGCAGGGGGGTCCTACAATGAGCAGTTCTTC. The rearrangement uses TRBV30 and TRBJ2-1, with a weak D call TRBD1 (7 bases). Trimming removed 1 base from V and 1 base from J, with 8 bases in between. Germline V lookup: CDR1 GTSNPN, CDR2 SVGIG (reference sequence). CDR3 length: 14 residues. The whole variable domain, filled in from reference TRBV30 and TRBJ2-1, reads SQTIHQWPATLVQPVGSPLSLECTVEGTSNPNLYWYRQAAGRGLQLLFYSVGIGQISSEVPQNLSASRPQDRQFILSSKKLLLSDSGFYLCAWSAGGSYNEQFFGPGTRLTVL.

This clone was seen only once. The CDR3 spells CASSYPPRDTKEQFF. DNA for the CDR3: TGTGCCAGCAGTTATCCCCCCCGGGACACCAAAGAGCAGTTCTTC. The genes are TRBV6-6 and TRBJ2-1; possibly TRBD1 for D (6 bases). Germline loops: CDR1 MNHNY, CDR2 SVGAGI (reference sequence). V was trimmed by 3 bases and J by 10 bases, leaving 19 bases between them. The CDR3 has 15 amino acids.

The gene calls are TRBV19 and TRBJ2-4; weak D call: TRBD2 (6 bases). The CDR3 length is 15 residues. The V gene's germline CDR1 is LNHDA and CDR2 SQIVND (reference sequence). CDR3 sequence reads: CASAQAAEGKNIQYF. CDR3 in DNA: TGTGCTAGCGCTCAGGCAGCGGAGGGCAAAAACATTCAGTACTTC. The complete variable domain, with remaining parts taken from reference TRBV19 and TRBJ2-4, reads DGGITQSPKYLFRKEGQNVTLSCEQNLNHDAMYWYRQDPGQGLRLIYYSQIVNDFQKGDIAEGYSVSREKKESFPLTVTSAQKNPTAFYLCASAQAAEGKNIQYFGAGTRLSVL.

The J gene is TRBJ2-1, the V gene TRBV4-3, with 7 nucleotides matching TRBD2. Germline CDR1 LGHNA, CDR2 YSLEER. The CDR3 has 16 amino acids. The V segment lost 0 bases and the J segment 0 bases; nucleotides outside the gene matches: 2. The CDR3 bases are TGCGCCAGCAGCCAAGAGCGGGGGAGCTCCTACAATGAGCAGTTCTTC. The encoded protein is CASSQERGSSYNEQFF.

The rearrangement uses TRBV7-3 and TRBJ2-3, with D possibly being TRBD2 (6 bases). The CDR3 sequence is 13 residues long. Trimming removed 5 bases from V and 6 bases from J, with 12 bases in between. Germline V lookup: CDR1 SGHTA, CDR2 FQGTGA. CDR3 nucleotide sequence: TGTGCCAGCAGCCCGGGACTCACCGATACGCAGTATTTT. Amino acids: CASSPGLTDTQYF.